This entry lists 21 T cell receptor beta chains sequenced from one sample in a study of technical replicates of blood from a few donors. Measured with immunoSEQ multiplex PCR; TCRdb has only the in-frame clones, and not every one. The sample lists 79,000 or so clones, 91% occurring once. The sample comprised T cells isolated from PBMCs. The receptors here all came from a human donor in good health.

The chain is built from TRBV29-1 and TRBJ2-7, with 13 bases fitting TRBD2. Looked up from germline, CDR1 is SQVTM and CDR2 is ANQGSEA. The ends lost 6 bases at V and 2 bases at J; junction bases unmatched: 4. The CDR3 is 14 residues long. The DNA of the CDR3 is TGCAGCGTCGGGGGACTAGCGGGGACCTACGAGCAGTACTTC. Encoded protein: CSVGGLAGTYEQYF.

The V and J genes are TRBV5-4 and TRBJ2-1, with D unresolved. This CDR3 is 14 amino acids long. Germline V CDR1 and CDR2: SGHNT, YYREEE (reference sequence). Trimming pared 2 bases from V and 0 bases from J, leaving 6 bases between. The CDR3 coding sequence is TGTGCCAGCAGCTTCCGGAGCTCCTACAATGAGCAGTTCTTC. It is translated as CASSFRSSYNEQFF.

The J gene is TRBJ2-7, the V gene TRBV4-2, with D perhaps matching TRBD2 (5 bases). Germline V lookup: CDR1 LGHNA, CDR2 YNFKEQ. Trimming took off 0 bases at V and 2 bases at J, with 17 bases between the two ends. This CDR3 contains 17 residues. This chain's CDR3 is CASSQEYKNPGAYEQYF. The CDR3 DNA follows: TGTGCCAGCAGCCAAGAATACAAAAACCCCGGGGCCTACGAGCAGTACTTC.

The rearrangement links TRBV4-1 to TRBJ1-2; maybe TRBD1 (5 bases). This CDR3 is built from 16 residues. CDR1 MGHRA and CDR2 YSYEKL come from the germline V gene. The ends were cut back, 1 base at V and 3 bases at J, with 15 bases in the middle. The CDR3 bases are TGCGCCAGCAGCCAAGTGGGGGGACGGGAGCACTATGGCTACACCTTC. Amino acids: CASSQVGGREHYGYTF.

The chain carries TRBV19 and TRBJ1-2; D may be TRBD1 (5 bases). The CDR3 has 14 amino acids. Germline loops: CDR1 LNHDA, CDR2 SQIVND (reference sequence). V was trimmed by 3 bases and J by 4 bases, leaving 12 bases between them. The CDR3 reads CASSIGDFSYGYTF. Written as DNA, the CDR3 is TGTGCCAGTAGTATTGGGGACTTCTCCTATGGCTACACCTTC.

This CDR3 is CASSSNPLRAFF. CDR3 in DNA: TGTGCCAGCAGCTCAAACCCTCTCCGGGCTTTCTTT. V and J are TRBV7-9 and TRBJ1-1; no clear D gene. This CDR3 is 12 amino acids long. V was pared by 4 bases and J by 11 bases, with 14 bases between. The germline V gene has CDR1 SEHNR and CDR2 FQNEAQ (reference sequence).

This clone was found once. This rearrangement joins TRBV5-1 to TRBJ2-5; TRBD2 aligns across 13 bases. Per the germline V gene, CDR1 is SGHRS and CDR2 is YFSETQ. This CDR3 region has 14 residues. Trimming at V came to 4 bases and at J to 3 bases, leaving 0 bases not matched to a gene. CDR3 in amino acids: CASSGTSGKETQYF. CDR3 DNA: TGCGCCAGCAGCGGGACTAGCGGGAAAGAGACCCAGTACTTC.

The chain joins TRBV2 to TRBJ2-2; 15 nucleotides line up with TRBD2. The V and J ends lost 8 bases and 9 bases, in that order; junction bases with no gene match: 7. The CDR3 contains 15 residues. CDR1 is SNHLY, CDR2 FYNNEI, per germline. The CDR3 DNA is TGTGCCAGCGGACCCGGGACTAGCGGGAGGAGGGAGCTGTTTTTT. This translates into CASGPGTSGRRELFF.

The chain carries TRBV7-8 and TRBJ2-7; 8 positions match TRBD2. Germline V gene data show CDR1 as SGHVS and CDR2 as FQNEAQ. The CDR3 runs to 16 residues. With V trimmed by 7 bases and J by 6 bases, 17 bases remained unmatched. CDR3 sequence (DNA): TGTGCCAGCACGTTTTTCGTGGGCGGGGGGTCCGCCGAGCAGTACTTC. Its protein is CASTFFVGGGSAEQYF.

The chain employs TRBV18 and TRBJ1-2; TRBD1 agrees at 12 bases. This CDR3 has 18 amino acids. V gave up 5 bases and J gave up 6 bases; unmatched junction bases: 16. Per the germline V gene, CDR1 is KGHSH and CDR2 is LQKENI. CDR3 DNA: TGTGCCAGCTCAGTCACTATCCGGGACAGGGGGCCGGGGGATGGCTACACCTTC. It encodes CASSVTIRDRGPGDGYTF.

This chain links TRBV27 with TRBJ2-3; TRBD2 matches at 12 bases. The ends lost 6 bases at V and 0 bases at J; junction bases unmatched: 19. Germline V CDR1 and CDR2: MNHEY, SMNVEV (reference sequence). CDR3 size: 21 residues. This CDR3 reads CASRLLAGGPGRLASTDTQYF. The CDR3 DNA follows: TGTGCCAGCAGACTCCTAGCGGGGGGGCCCGGGCGACTAGCTAGCACAGATACGCAGTATTTT.

This sequence joins TRBV7-8 and TRBJ1-5; maybe TRBD1 (5 bases). Trimming cost V 1 base and J 7 bases, with 14 bases left between them. This CDR3 is built from 15 residues. Germline V gene lookup returns CDR1 SGHVS and CDR2 FQNEAQ. CDR3 sequence reads: CASSLGAREGQPQHF. CDR3 DNA sequence: TGTGCCAGCAGCTTAGGTGCCAGGGAGGGACAGCCCCAGCATTTT.

This rearrangement joins TRBV6-5 to TRBJ1-4; 7 nucleotides agree with TRBD1. CDR1 and CDR2 (germline): MNHEY, SVGAGI. With 8 bases clipped from V and 7 bases from J, the junction kept 10 bases outside the gene matches. This CDR3 comprises 14 residues. Written as DNA, the CDR3 is TGTGCCAGCCGTAAAGGGGGCGAAAGTGAAAAACTGTTTTTT. Protein sequence: CASRKGGESEKLFF.

This chain links TRBV11-3 with TRBJ1-1; possible D gene TRBD1, 6 bases. Looked up from germline, CDR1 is SGHNT and CDR2 is YENEEA. The V end was cut by 0 bases, the J end by 0 bases, with 11 bases between. This CDR3 has 16 residues. CDR3 sequence (DNA): TGTGCCAGCAGCTTAGATCCGAGGGGGATGAACACTGAAGCTTTCTTT. Translated, it gives CASSLDPRGMNTEAFF.

In its sample, this clone was seen once. The genes are TRBV2 and TRBJ2-1, with a weak D call TRBD2 (6 bases). This CDR3 has 15 amino acids. V was trimmed by 7 bases and J by 3 bases, leaving 16 bases between them. The germline gives CDR1 SNHLY, CDR2 FYNNEI. The CDR3, as DNA: TGTGCCAGCAAGGCGGGCGGGGCGAGCTACAATGAGCAGTTCTTC. It is translated as CASKAGGASYNEQFF.

Of note for this clone: One end of the junction fails to match germline, which may point to a read error. This chain connects TRBV7-2 to TRBJ1-2; D is undetermined. Germline CDR1 SGHTA, CDR2 FQGNSA. The CDR3 loop spans 12 amino acids. CDR3 DNA: TGTGCCAGCAGCTCGACGCACTATGGCTACGCCTTC. It specifies CASSSTHYGYAF.

The V call is TRBV5-1, the J call TRBJ2-1; a weak D match, TRBD1 (6 bases). This CDR3 spans 11 amino acids. V was shortened by 3 bases and J by 12 bases, with 10 bases between the two germline ends. The germline gives CDR1 SGHRS, CDR2 YFSETQ. CDR3 sequence reads: CASSSDSLQFF. Written as DNA, the CDR3 is TGCGCCAGCAGCTCGGACAGTTTGCAGTTCTTC.

The chain employs TRBV18 and TRBJ1-1; D is uncertain. The germline gives CDR1 KGHSH, CDR2 LQKENI. The CDR3 runs to 16 residues. V was pared by 3 bases and J by 1 base, with 15 bases between. The CDR3 protein is CASSPPTAGSNTEAFF. CDR3 coding DNA: TGTGCCAGCTCACCCCCTACGGCGGGTTCGAACACTGAAGCTTTCTTT.

The chain joins TRBV6-1 to TRBJ2-7; D remains ambiguous. The V gene's germline CDR1 is MNHNS and CDR2 SASEGT. V lost 3 bases and J 6 bases, leaving 15 bases between the germline ends. This CDR3 spans 14 amino acids. The CDR3 loop reads CASSDPESQFEQYF. The DNA of the CDR3 is TGTGCCAGCAGTGACCCCGAATCCCAGTTCGAGCAGTACTTC.

J is TRBJ2-2 and V is TRBV5-4, with 7 positions matching TRBD1. Germline CDR1 SGHNT, CDR2 YYREEE (reference sequence). J was trimmed by 5 bases and V by 3 bases; bases with no gene match: 4. CDR3 length: 14 amino acids. The CDR3, as DNA: TGTGCCAGCAGCTCACAGGGGTATACCGGGGAGCTGTTTTTT. It yields the protein CASSSQGYTGELFF. Full variable domain (rest looked up from reference TRBV5-4 and TRBJ2-2): ETGVTQSPTHLIKTRGQQVTLRCSSQSGHNTVSWYQQALGQGPQFIFQYYREEENGRGNFPPRFSGLQFPNYSSELNVNALELDDSALYLCASSSQGYTGELFFGEGSRLTVL.

This sequence joins TRBV5-5 and TRBJ1-5; 8 nucleotides align to TRBD1. The germline V gene has CDR1 SGHKS and CDR2 YYEKEE (reference sequence). With V trimmed by 1 base and J by 5 bases, 11 bases remained unmatched. CDR3 length: 17 amino acids. In nucleotides, the CDR3 is TGTGCCAGCAGCTTGCAGGGGGCCGCTTGGTCGGATCAGCCCCAGCATTTT. Translation gives CASSLQGAAWSDQPQHF.